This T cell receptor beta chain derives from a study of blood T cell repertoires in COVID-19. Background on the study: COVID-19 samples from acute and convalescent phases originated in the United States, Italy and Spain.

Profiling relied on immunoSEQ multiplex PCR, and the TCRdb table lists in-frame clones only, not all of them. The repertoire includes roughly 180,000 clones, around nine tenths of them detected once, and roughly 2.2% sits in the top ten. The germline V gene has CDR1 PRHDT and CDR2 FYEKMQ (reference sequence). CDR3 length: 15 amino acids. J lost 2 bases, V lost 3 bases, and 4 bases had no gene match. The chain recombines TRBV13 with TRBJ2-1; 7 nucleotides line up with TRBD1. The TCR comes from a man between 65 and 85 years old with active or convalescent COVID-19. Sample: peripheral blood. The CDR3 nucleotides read TGTGCCAGCAGCTTCCGACAGGGCCCCTACAATGAGCAGTTCTTC. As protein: CASSFRQGPYNEQFF.